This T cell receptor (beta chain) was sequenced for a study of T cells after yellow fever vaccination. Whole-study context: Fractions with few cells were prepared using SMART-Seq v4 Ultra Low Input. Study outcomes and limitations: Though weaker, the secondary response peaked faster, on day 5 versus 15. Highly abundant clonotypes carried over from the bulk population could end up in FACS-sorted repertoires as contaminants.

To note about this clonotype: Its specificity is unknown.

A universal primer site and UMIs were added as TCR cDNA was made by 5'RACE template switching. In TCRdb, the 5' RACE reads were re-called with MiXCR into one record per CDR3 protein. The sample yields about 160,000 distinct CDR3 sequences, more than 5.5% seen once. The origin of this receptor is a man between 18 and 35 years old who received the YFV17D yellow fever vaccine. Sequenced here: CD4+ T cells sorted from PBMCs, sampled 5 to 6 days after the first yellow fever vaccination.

CDR3 DNA sequence: TGTGCCAGCAGCCCAGAGGGAGGGTCCTACAATGAGCAGTTCTTC. This codes for CASSPEGGSYNEQFF. The chain combines TRBV9 with TRBJ2-1, with 7 bases lining up with TRBD2. After removal of 4 bases from V and 1 base from J, the junction contained 5 bases not matched to a gene. The CDR3 has 15 amino acids. CDR1 and CDR2 from the germline V gene are SGDLS and YYNGEE.